This T cell receptor (beta chain) was captured in a study of blood T cell repertoires in COVID-19. Whole-study context: PBMCs, B-cell-depleted T cells, or T cells provided the cDNA or gDNA that made up the material.

Using immunoSEQ multiplex PCR, the repertoire was profiled, and TCRdb retains in-frame clones only, with some absent. Among 150,000 or so clones listed, about four fifths were seen once. This CDR3 is built from 13 residues. In germline, CDR1 is LNHDA, CDR2 SQIVND (reference sequence). V lost 5 bases, J lost 5 bases, and 5 bases stayed unmatched. This clonotype originated in a human donor with acute or convalescent COVID-19. The donor label of this sample is uncertain. The sequenced material came from peripheral blood. J is TRBJ2-5 and V is TRBV19, with 7 bases identical to TRBD2. The CDR3 here is CASSERGRETQYF. The CDR3, as DNA: TGTGCCAGTAGTGAGCGGGGTCGGGAGACCCAGTACTTC.